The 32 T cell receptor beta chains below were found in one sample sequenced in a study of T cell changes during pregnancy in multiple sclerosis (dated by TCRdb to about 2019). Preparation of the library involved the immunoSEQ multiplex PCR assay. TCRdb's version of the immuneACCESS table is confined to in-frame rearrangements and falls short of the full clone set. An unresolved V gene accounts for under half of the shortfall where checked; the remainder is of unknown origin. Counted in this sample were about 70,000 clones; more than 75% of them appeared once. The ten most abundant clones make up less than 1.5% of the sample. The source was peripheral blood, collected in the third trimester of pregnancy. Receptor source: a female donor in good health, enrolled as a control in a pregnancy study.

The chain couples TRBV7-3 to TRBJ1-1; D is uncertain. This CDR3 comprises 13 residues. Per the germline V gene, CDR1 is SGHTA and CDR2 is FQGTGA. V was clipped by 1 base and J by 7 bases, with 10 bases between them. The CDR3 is CASSLKAQSEAFF. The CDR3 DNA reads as TGTGCCAGCAGCTTAAAGGCACAGAGTGAAGCTTTCTTT.

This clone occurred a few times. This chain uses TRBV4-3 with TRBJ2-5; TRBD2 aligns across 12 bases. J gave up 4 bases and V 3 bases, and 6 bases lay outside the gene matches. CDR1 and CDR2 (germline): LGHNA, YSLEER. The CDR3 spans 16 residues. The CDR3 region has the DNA TGCGCCAGCAGCCAGCAACTAGCGGGGGGTGGAGAGACCCAGTACTTC. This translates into CASSQQLAGGGETQYF.

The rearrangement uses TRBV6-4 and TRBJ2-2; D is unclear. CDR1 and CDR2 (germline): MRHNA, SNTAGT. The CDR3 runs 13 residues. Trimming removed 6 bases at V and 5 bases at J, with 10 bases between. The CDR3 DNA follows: TGTGCCAGCAGGCCAACAATGACCGGGGAGCTGTTTTTT. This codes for CASRPTMTGELFF.

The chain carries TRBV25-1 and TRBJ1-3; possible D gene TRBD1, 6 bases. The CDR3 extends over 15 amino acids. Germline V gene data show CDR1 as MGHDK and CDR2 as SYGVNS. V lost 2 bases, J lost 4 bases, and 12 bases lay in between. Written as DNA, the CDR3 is TGTGCCAGCAGTGAAGCTGGACAGCGAGGAAACACCATATATTTT. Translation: CASSEAGQRGNTIYF.

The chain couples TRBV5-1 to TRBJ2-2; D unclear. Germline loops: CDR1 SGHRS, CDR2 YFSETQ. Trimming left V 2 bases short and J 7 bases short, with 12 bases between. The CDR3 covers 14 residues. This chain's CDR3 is CASSFGDLGGELFF. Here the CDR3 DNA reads TGCGCCAGCAGCTTTGGAGATCTAGGCGGGGAGCTGTTTTTT.

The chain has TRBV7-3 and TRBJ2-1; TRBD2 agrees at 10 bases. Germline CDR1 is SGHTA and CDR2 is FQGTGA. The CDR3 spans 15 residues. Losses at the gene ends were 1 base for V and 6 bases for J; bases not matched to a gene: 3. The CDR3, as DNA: TGTGCCAGCAGCTTAAAAGCGGGGGGGATCAATGAGCAGTTCTTC. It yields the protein CASSLKAGGINEQFF.

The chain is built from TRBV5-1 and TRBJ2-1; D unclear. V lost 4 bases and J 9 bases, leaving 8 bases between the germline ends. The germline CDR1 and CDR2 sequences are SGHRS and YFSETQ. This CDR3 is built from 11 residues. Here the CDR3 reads CASSLQVEQFF. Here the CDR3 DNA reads TGCGCCAGCAGCCTCCAGGTTGAGCAGTTCTTC.

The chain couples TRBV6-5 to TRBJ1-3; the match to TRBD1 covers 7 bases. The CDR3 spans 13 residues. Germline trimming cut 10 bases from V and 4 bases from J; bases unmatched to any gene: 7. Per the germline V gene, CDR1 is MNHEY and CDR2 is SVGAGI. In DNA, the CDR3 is TGTGCCACCTTTGCACAGGGGGGAAACACCATATATTTT. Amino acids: CATFAQGGNTIYF.

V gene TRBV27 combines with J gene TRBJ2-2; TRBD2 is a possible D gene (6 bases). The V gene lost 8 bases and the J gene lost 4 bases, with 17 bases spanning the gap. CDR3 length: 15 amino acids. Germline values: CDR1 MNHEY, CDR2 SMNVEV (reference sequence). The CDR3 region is CASGRDSLGTGELFF. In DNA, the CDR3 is TGTGCCAGCGGCCGGGACTCTCTCGGCACCGGGGAGCTGTTTTTT.

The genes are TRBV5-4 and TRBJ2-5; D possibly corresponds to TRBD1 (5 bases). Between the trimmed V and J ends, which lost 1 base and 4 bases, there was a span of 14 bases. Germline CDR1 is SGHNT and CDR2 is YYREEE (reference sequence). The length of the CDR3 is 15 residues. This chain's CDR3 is CASSLLGQGLETQYF. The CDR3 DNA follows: TGTGCCAGCAGCTTGCTTGGCCAGGGTTTAGAGACCCAGTACTTC.

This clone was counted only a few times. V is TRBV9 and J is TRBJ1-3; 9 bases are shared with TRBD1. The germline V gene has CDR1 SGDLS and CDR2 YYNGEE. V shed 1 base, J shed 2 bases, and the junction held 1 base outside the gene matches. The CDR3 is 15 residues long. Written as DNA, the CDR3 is TGTGCCAGCAGCGTAAGGACAGGGGCTGGAAACACCATATATTTT. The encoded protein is CASSVRTGAGNTIYF.

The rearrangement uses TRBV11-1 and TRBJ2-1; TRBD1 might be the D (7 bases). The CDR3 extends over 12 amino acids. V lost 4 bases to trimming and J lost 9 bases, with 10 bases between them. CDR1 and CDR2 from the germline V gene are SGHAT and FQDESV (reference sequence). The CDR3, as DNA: TGTGCCAGCAGCTCAGGGGGGTTTGAGCAGTTCTTC. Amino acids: CASSSGGFEQFF.

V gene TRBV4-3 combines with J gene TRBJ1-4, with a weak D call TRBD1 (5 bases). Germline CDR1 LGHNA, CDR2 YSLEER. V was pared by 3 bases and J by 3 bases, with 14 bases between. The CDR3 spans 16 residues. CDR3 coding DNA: TGCGCCAGCAGCCAGGGATTAGCGGGGGCTAATGAAAAACTGTTTTTT. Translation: CASSQGLAGANEKLFF.

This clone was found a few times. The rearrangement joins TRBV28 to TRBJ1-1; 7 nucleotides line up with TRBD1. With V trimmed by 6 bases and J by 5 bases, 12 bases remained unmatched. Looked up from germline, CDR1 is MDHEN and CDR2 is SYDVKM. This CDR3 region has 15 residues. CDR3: CASSVRQGGRTEAFF. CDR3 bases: TGTGCCAGCAGCGTAAGACAGGGTGGAAGGACTGAAGCTTTCTTT.

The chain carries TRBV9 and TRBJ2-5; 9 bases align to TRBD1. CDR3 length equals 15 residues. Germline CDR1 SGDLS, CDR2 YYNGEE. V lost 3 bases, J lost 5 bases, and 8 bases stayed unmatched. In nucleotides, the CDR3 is TGTGCCAGCAGCGGGCCCGGGGACAGGGCCGAGACCCAGTACTTC. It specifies CASSGPGDRAETQYF.

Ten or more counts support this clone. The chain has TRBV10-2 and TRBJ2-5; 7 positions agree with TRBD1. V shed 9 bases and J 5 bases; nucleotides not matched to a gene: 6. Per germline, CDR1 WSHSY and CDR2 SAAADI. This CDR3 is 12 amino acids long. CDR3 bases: TGCGCCAGTACAGGGGATGGGGAGACCCAGTACTTC. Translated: CASTGDGETQYF.

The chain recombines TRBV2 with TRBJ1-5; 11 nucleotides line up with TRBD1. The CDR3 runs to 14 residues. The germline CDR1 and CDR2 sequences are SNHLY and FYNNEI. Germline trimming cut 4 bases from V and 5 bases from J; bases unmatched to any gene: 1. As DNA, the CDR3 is TGTGCCAGCAGTGGGACAGGGGGCCATCAGCCCCAGCATTTT. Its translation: CASSGTGGHQPQHF. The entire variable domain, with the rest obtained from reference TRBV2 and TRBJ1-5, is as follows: EPEVTQTPSHQVTQMGQEVILRCVPISNHLYFYWYRQILGQKVEFLVSFYNNEISEKSEIFDDQFSVERPDGSNFTLKIRSTKLEDSAMYFCASSGTGGHQPQHFGDGTRLSIL.

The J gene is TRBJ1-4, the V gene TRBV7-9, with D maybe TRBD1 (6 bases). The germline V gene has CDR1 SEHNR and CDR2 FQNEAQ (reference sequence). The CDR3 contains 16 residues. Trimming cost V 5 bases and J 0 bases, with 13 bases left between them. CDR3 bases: TGTGCCAGCAGCCATCCTACAGGGACAACTAATGAAAAACTGTTTTTT. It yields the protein CASSHPTGTTNEKLFF. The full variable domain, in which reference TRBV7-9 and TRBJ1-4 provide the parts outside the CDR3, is DTGVSQNPRHKITKRGQNVTFRCDPISEHNRLYWYRQTLGQGPEFLTYFQNEAQLEKSRLLSDRFSAERPKGSFSTLEIQRTEQGDSAMYLCASSHPTGTTNEKLFFGSGTQLSVL.

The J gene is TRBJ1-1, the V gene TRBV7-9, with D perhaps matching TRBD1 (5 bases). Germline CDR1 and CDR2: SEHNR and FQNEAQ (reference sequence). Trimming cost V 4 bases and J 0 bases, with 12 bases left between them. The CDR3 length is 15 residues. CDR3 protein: CASSSRRGMNTEAFF. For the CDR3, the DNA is TGTGCCAGCAGCTCGAGGCGGGGGATGAACACTGAAGCTTTCTTT.

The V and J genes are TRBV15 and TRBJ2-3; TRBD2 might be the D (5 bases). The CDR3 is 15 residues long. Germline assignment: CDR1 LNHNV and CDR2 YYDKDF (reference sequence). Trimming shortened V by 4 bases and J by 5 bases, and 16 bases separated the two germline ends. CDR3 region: CATSILNGVGDTQYF. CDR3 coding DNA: TGTGCCACCAGCATTTTGAACGGGGTGGGAGATACGCAGTATTTT.

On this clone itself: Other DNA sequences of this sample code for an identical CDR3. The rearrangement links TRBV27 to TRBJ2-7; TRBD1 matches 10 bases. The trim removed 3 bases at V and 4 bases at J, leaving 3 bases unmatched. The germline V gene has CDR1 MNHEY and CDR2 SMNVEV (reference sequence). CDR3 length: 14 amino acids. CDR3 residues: CASSLGTGAYEQYF. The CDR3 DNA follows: TGTGCCAGCAGTTTGGGGACAGGGGCGTACGAGCAGTACTTC.

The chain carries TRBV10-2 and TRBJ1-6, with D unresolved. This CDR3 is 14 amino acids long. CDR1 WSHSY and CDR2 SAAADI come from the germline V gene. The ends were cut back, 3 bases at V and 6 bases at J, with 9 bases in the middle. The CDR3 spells CASSDPTGNSPLHF. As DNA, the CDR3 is TGCGCCAGCAGTGACCCGACGGGTAATTCACCCCTCCACTTT.

This CDR3 is CSVLGNQETQYF. DNA of the CDR3: TGCAGCGTCCTAGGAAACCAAGAGACCCAGTACTTC. The J gene is TRBJ2-5, the V gene TRBV29-1; D is unclear. V gave up 6 bases and J gave up 0 bases, with 8 bases separating them. This CDR3 is built from 12 residues. The germline gives CDR1 SQVTM, CDR2 ANQGSEA. Supplemented by reference TRBV29-1 and TRBJ2-5, the full variable domain reads SAVISQKPSRDICQRGTSLTIQCQVDSQVTMMFWYRQQPGQSLTLIATANQGSEATYESGFVIDKFPISRPNLTFSTLTVSNMSPEDSSIYLCSVLGNQETQYFGPGTRLLVL.

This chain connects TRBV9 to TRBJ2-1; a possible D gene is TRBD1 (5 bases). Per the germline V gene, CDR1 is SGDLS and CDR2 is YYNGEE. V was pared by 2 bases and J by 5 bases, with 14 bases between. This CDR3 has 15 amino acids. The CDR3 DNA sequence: TGTGCCAGCAGCGTTCACTTGGGGCAGAACAATGAGCAGTTCTTC. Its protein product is CASSVHLGQNNEQFF.

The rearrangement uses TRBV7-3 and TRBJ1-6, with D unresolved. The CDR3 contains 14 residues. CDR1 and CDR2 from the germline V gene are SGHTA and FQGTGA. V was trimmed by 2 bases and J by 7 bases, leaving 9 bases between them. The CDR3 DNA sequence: TGTGCCAGCAGCTTAGACAATGGGAATTCACCCCTCCACTTT. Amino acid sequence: CASSLDNGNSPLHF. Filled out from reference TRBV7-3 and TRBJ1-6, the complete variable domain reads GAGVSQTPSNKVTEKGKYVELRCDPISGHTALYWYRQSLGQGPEFLIYFQGTGAADDSGLPNDRFFAVRPEGSVSTLKIQRTERGDSAVYLCASSLDNGNSPLHFGNGTRLTVT.

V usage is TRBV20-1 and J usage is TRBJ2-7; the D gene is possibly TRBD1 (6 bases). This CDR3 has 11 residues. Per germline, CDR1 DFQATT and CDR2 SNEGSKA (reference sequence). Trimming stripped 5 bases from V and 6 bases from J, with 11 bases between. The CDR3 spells CSAHQGSEQYF. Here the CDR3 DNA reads TGCAGTGCTCACCAGGGGAGCGAGCAGTACTTC.

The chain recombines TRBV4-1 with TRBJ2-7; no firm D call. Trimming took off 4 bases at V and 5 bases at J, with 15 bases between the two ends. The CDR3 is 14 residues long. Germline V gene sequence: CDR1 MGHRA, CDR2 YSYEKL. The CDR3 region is CASSPNYSPHEQYF. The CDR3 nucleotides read TGCGCCAGCAGCCCGAATTACAGCCCCCACGAGCAGTACTTC.

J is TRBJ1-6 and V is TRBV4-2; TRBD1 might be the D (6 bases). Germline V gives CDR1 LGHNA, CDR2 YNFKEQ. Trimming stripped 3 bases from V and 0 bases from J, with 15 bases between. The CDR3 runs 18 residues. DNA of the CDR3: TGTGCCAGCAGCCAGGGACGGGACACGAGCTCCTATAATTCACCCCTCCACTTT. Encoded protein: CASSQGRDTSSYNSPLHF.

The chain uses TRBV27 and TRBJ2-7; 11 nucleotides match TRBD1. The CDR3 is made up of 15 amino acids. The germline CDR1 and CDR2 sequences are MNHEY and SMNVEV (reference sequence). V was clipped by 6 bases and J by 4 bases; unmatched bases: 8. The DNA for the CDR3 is TGTGCCAGCAGCCTCGGGACAGGGGGTTCATACGAGCAGTACTTC. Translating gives CASSLGTGGSYEQYF.

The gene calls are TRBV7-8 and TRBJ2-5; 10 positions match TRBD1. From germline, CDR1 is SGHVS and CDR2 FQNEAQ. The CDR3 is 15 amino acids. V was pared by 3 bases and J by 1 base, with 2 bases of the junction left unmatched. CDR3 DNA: TGTGCCAGCAGCTTCGGACAGGGGGTCCAAGAGACCCAGTACTTC. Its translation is CASSFGQGVQETQYF.

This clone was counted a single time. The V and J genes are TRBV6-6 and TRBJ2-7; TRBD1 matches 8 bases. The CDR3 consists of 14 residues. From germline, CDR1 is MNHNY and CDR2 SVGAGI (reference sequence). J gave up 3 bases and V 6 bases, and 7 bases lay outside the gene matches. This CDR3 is CASSQRQGFYEQYF. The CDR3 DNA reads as TGTGCCAGCAGCCAAAGACAGGGGTTCTACGAGCAGTACTTC.

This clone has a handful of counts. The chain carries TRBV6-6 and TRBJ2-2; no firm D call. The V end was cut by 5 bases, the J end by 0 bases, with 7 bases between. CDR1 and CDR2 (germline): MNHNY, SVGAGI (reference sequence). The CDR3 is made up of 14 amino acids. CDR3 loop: CASSKFANTGELFF. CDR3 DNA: TGTGCCAGCAGTAAATTCGCGAACACCGGGGAGCTGTTTTTT.